The rows below give T cell receptor beta chains drawn from one sample of a study of regulatory dendritic cells for organ transplantation. The protocol was immunoSEQ multiplex PCR, while the TCRdb copy is restricted to in-frame clones and leaves out a portion. The sample holds under 50,000 clones; approximately 90% are singletons and the top ten take over 0.09%. Sequencing used naive CD8+ T cells from blood. All receptors derive from a human donor in good health. CDR3s include the opening cysteine and the closing phenylalanine or tryptophan. The order of the fields is CDR3 protein, CDR3 DNA, D gene, J gene, clone size, CDR3 length, V gene. A D gene is named only where the DNA matches it firmly. A clone size is listed for some rows: how often the clone was seen (once, few, many), or a class if it is expanded.

CDR3: CASSLGDSESYEQYF
DNA: TGTGCCAGCAGTTTAGGGGACAGCGAATCCTACGAGCAGTACTTC
D: TRBD1
J: TRBJ2-7
size: -
length: 15
V: TRBV6-6

CDR3: CARDVGGGYGYTF
DNA: TGTGCCAGGGATGTGGGGGGTGGCTATGGCTACACCTTC
D: -
J: TRBJ1-2
size: -
length: 13
V: TRBV30

CDR3: CASSLEDREETQYF
DNA: TGTGCCAGCAGCCTAGAGGACAGAGAAGAGACCCAGTACTTC
D: -
J: TRBJ2-5
size: -
length: 14
V: TRBV11-2

CDR3: CASSLAFGPGEQFF
DNA: TGTGCCAGCAGCTTAGCGTTCGGCCCGGGTGAGCAGTTCTTC
D: -
J: TRBJ2-1
size: -
length: 14
V: TRBV7-9

CDR3: CASSAQRGGLGYTF
DNA: TGTGCCAGCAGCGCCCAAAGAGGGGGTCTGGGCTACACCTTC
D: -
J: TRBJ1-2
size: few
length: 14
V: TRBV9

CDR3: CSVGEANYGYTF
DNA: TGCAGCGTTGGTGAAGCTAACTATGGCTACACCTTC
D: -
J: TRBJ1-2
size: -
length: 12
V: TRBV29-1

CDR3: CASSASGIPYEQYF
DNA: TGTGCCAGCAGCGCCTCCGGGATCCCCTACGAGCAGTACTTC
D: -
J: TRBJ2-7
size: -
length: 14
V: TRBV7-9

CDR3: CASSPQGAVPETQYF
DNA: TGTGCCAGCAGTCCCCAGGGGGCTGTTCCAGAGACCCAGTACTTC
D: TRBD1
J: TRBJ2-5
size: -
length: 15
V: TRBV28

CDR3: CASSIQTVYQETQYF
DNA: TGTGCCAGCAGCATCCAGACAGTTTACCAAGAGACCCAGTACTTC
D: -
J: TRBJ2-5
size: -
length: 15
V: TRBV7-2

CDR3: CASSFLGGQETQYF
DNA: TGCGCCAGCAGCTTTTTGGGGGGGCAAGAGACCCAGTACTTC
D: TRBD2
J: TRBJ2-5
size: -
length: 14
V: TRBV5-1

CDR3: CASSQVQRATNEKLFF
DNA: TGCGCCAGCAGCCAAGTACAGCGGGCAACTAATGAAAAACTGTTTTTT
D: -
J: TRBJ1-4
size: -
length: 16
V: TRBV4-3

CDR3: CASSLVGGQPQETQYF
DNA: TGTGCCAGCAGCTTAGTCGGGGGACAGCCCCAAGAGACCCAGTACTTC
D: -
J: TRBJ2-5
size: -
length: 16
V: TRBV7-9

CDR3: CASSVGDLDTF
DNA: TGTGCCAGCAGTGTCGGGGATTTGGACACCTTC
D: -
J: TRBJ1-2
size: -
length: 11
V: TRBV2

CDR3: CASSPLTSGRAGGSEQFF
DNA: TGTGCCAGCAGTCCCCTGACTAGCGGGAGGGCCGGAGGCTCTGAGCAGTTCTTC
D: TRBD2
J: TRBJ2-1
size: -
length: 18
V: TRBV27

CDR3: CASSQGGSNYGYTF
DNA: TGCGCCAGCAGCCAAGGGGGAAGTAACTATGGCTACACCTTC
D: -
J: TRBJ1-2
size: -
length: 14
V: TRBV4-1

CDR3: CASSLGGFYEQYF
DNA: TGTGCCAGCAGCTTGGGCGGGTTCTACGAGCAGTACTTC
D: -
J: TRBJ2-7
size: few
length: 13
V: TRBV5-8

CDR3: CASSLSLDTEAFF
DNA: TGTGCCAGCAGTTTATCGTTGGATACTGAAGCTTTCTTT
D: -
J: TRBJ1-1
size: -
length: 13
V: TRBV27

CDR3: CASSLAGRYYTEAFF
DNA: TGTGCCAGCAGCTTGGCCGGCAGGTATTACACTGAAGCTTTCTTT
D: -
J: TRBJ1-1
size: -
length: 15
V: TRBV5-4

CDR3: CASRGGSAFF
DNA: TGTGCCAGCAGGGGGGGGAGCGCGTTCTTC
D: TRBD2
J: TRBJ2-1
size: once
length: 10
V: TRBV2

CDR3: CASSGGQVYGYTF
DNA: TGTGCCAGCAGCGGAGGACAGGTTTATGGCTACACCTTC
D: TRBD1
J: TRBJ1-2
size: -
length: 13
V: TRBV7-9

CDR3: CASSKARHRGDSRNSPLHF
DNA: TGTGCCAGCAGCAAAGCGCGTCATCGGGGGGATAGCAGGAATTCACCCCTCCACTTT
D: -
J: TRBJ1-6
size: -
length: 19
V: TRBV21-1

CDR3: CASSLRGSSDEQYF
DNA: TGTGCCAGCAGCTTGAGGGGGAGTAGTGACGAGCAGTACTTC
D: -
J: TRBJ2-7
size: -
length: 14
V: TRBV5-4

CDR3: CASSGTGTGYNEQFF
DNA: TGTGCCAGCAGCGGAACCGGGACAGGCTACAATGAGCAGTTCTTC
D: TRBD1
J: TRBJ2-1
size: -
length: 15
V: TRBV9

CDR3: CASSFRADTQYF
DNA: TGTGCCAGCAGTTTTCGGGCAGATACGCAGTATTTT
D: -
J: TRBJ2-3
size: -
length: 12
V: TRBV28

CDR3: CASSQERDLPMGELFF
DNA: TGCGCCAGCAGCCAAGAAAGGGACCTCCCGATGGGGGAGCTGTTTTTT
D: -
J: TRBJ2-2
size: -
length: 16
V: TRBV4-3

CDR3: CASSFTGRTEAFF
DNA: TGTGCCAGCAGTTTCACGGGGAGGACTGAAGCTTTCTTT
D: -
J: TRBJ1-1
size: -
length: 13
V: TRBV27

CDR3: CAIRAALDRADYEQYF
DNA: TGTGCCATTCGGGCGGCTTTGGACAGGGCCGACTACGAGCAGTACTTC
D: TRBD1
J: TRBJ2-7
size: -
length: 16
V: TRBV10-3

CDR3: CASSLPQGHKGPYEQYF
DNA: TGTGCCAGCAGCTTGCCGCAAGGCCACAAGGGGCCCTACGAGCAGTACTTC
D: -
J: TRBJ2-7
size: few
length: 17
V: TRBV5-4

CDR3: CASSFGTGVADTQYF
DNA: TGCGCCAGCAGCTTCGGGACAGGGGTAGCAGATACGCAGTATTTT
D: TRBD1
J: TRBJ2-3
size: -
length: 15
V: TRBV5-1

CDR3: CASTIGAGAYEQYF
DNA: TGTGCCAGTACCATAGGTGCAGGGGCCTACGAGCAGTACTTC
D: -
J: TRBJ2-7
size: -
length: 14
V: TRBV19

CDR3: CAISEPGQGNYEQYF
DNA: TGTGCCATCAGTGAGCCGGGACAGGGTAACTACGAGCAGTACTTC
D: TRBD1
J: TRBJ2-7
size: once
length: 15
V: TRBV10-3

CDR3: CASSQVEIVPYGYTF
DNA: TGCGCCAGCAGCCAAGTGGAGATAGTACCCTATGGCTACACCTTC
D: -
J: TRBJ1-2
size: -
length: 15
V: TRBV4-3

CDR3: CASSWSLGTDTQYF
DNA: TGTGCCAGCAGCTGGTCTTTGGGCACAGATACGCAGTATTTT
D: -
J: TRBJ2-3
size: -
length: 14
V: TRBV11-2

CDR3: CASSPRGAGELFF
DNA: TGCGCCAGCAGCCCCAGGGGGGCCGGGGAGCTGTTTTTT
D: -
J: TRBJ2-2
size: -
length: 13
V: TRBV4-3

CDR3: CSVTRGLDEKLFF
DNA: TGCAGCGTGACGCGCGGGCTCGATGAAAAACTGTTTTTT
D: -
J: TRBJ1-4
size: -
length: 13
V: TRBV29-1

CDR3: CASKLGYEQYF
DNA: TGTGCCAGCAAGCTCGGCTACGAGCAGTACTTC
D: -
J: TRBJ2-7
size: -
length: 11
V: TRBV7-2

CDR3: CATKEGDAAYEQYF
DNA: TGCGCCACGAAAGAAGGGGATGCGGCCTACGAGCAGTACTTC
D: -
J: TRBJ2-7
size: -
length: 14
V: TRBV4-1

CDR3: CASSLSAGELFF
DNA: TGTGCCAGCAGTTTATCTGCCGGGGAGCTGTTTTTT
D: -
J: TRBJ2-2
size: once
length: 12
V: TRBV27

CDR3: CASRELRRLAGVSDNEQFF
DNA: TGTGCCAGCAGGGAGCTTAGGCGGCTAGCGGGGGTGTCCGACAATGAGCAGTTCTTC
D: TRBD2
J: TRBJ2-1
size: -
length: 19
V: TRBV2

CDR3: CSHRGDYGYTF
DNA: TGCAGTCACCGGGGGGACTATGGCTACACCTTC
D: -
J: TRBJ1-2
size: once
length: 11
V: TRBV20-1

CDR3: CAWSEGFSYNEQFF
DNA: TGTGCCTGGAGTGAGGGGTTCTCCTACAATGAGCAGTTCTTC
D: -
J: TRBJ2-1
size: -
length: 14
V: TRBV30

CDR3: CASSQDRVANYGYTF
DNA: TGCGCCAGCAGCCAAGACAGGGTGGCTAACTATGGCTACACCTTC
D: -
J: TRBJ1-2
size: -
length: 15
V: TRBV4-3

CDR3: CASSTNPGSPFIYGYTF
DNA: TGTGCCAGCAGCACGAACCCGGGCTCCCCCTTCATCTATGGCTACACCTTC
D: -
J: TRBJ1-2
size: -
length: 17
V: TRBV7-9

CDR3: CASSWDTNTEAFF
DNA: TGTGCCAGCAGTTGGGACACGAACACTGAAGCTTTCTTT
D: -
J: TRBJ1-1
size: once
length: 13
V: TRBV13

CDR3: CATRDYQDTDTQYF
DNA: TGTGCCACCCGGGACTACCAGGACACAGATACGCAGTATTTT
D: TRBD2
J: TRBJ2-3
size: -
length: 14
V: TRBV2

CDR3: CASSAPSLTREGGANVLTF
DNA: TGTGCCAGCAGCGCCCCTAGTTTGACACGGGAAGGGGGAGCCAACGTCCTGACTTTC
D: -
J: TRBJ2-6
size: -
length: 19
V: TRBV9

CDR3: CASRDGTSYNEQFF
DNA: TGTGCCAGCAGAGACGGGACTTCTTACAATGAGCAGTTCTTC
D: -
J: TRBJ2-1
size: -
length: 14
V: TRBV6-5

CDR3: CASSLGPSGGEQFF
DNA: TGTGCCAGCAGTCTAGGGCCCTCAGGGGGTGAGCAGTTCTTC
D: TRBD1
J: TRBJ2-1
size: -
length: 14
V: TRBV27

CDR3: CASTGTAYEQYF
DNA: TGTGCCAGCACCGGGACAGCCTACGAGCAGTACTTC
D: TRBD1
J: TRBJ2-7
size: few
length: 12
V: TRBV7-9

CDR3: CAWKGVFDTGELFF
DNA: TGTGCCTGGAAGGGGGTTTTTGACACCGGGGAGCTGTTTTTT
D: -
J: TRBJ2-2
size: -
length: 14
V: TRBV30

CDR3: CASNIEPGGPLHTQYF
DNA: TGCGCCAGCAATATAGAACCGGGGGGGCCTTTACATACGCAGTATTTT
D: TRBD2
J: TRBJ2-3
size: -
length: 16
V: TRBV4-1